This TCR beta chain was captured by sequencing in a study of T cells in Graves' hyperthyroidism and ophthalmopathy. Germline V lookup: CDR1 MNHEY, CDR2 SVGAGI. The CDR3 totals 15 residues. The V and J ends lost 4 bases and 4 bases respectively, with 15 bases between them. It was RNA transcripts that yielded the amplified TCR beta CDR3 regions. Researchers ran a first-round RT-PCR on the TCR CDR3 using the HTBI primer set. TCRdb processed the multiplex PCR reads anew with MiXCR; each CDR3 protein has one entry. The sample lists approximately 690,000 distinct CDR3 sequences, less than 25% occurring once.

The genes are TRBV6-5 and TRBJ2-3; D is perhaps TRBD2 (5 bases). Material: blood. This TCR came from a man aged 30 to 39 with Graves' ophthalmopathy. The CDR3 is CASSSSTLVSDTQYF. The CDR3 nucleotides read TGTGCCAGCAGTTCCAGCACACTAGTTTCAGATACGCAGTATTTT.